A selection of T cell receptor beta chains follows, all from one sample in a study of technical replicates of blood from several donors. Measured with immunoSEQ multiplex PCR; TCRdb has only the in-frame clones, and not every one. This table has about 66,000 clones, approximately 88% appearing once. The specimen sequenced was PBMCs. Receptor source: a human donor in good health. Some clones in this sample may be carry-over from other donors' samples. CDR3s include the opening cysteine and the closing phenylalanine or tryptophan. The order of the fields is D gene, clone size, J gene, CDR3 length, V gene, CDR3 protein, CDR3 DNA. The D gene is left open where the match is weak. The size field is filled for only some rows; it gives once, few, many or a size class.

. | . | TRBJ2-1 | 15 | TRBV5-1 | CASTTIGTNYNEQFF | TGCGCCAGCACCACCATAGGGACAAACTACAATGAGCAGTTCTTC
TRBD1 | . | TRBJ1-1 | 17 | TRBV5-1 | CASGFQMGTGKNTEAFF | TGCGCCAGCGGTTTTCAAATGGGGACAGGCAAGAACACTGAAGCTTTCTTT
TRBD1 | . | TRBJ2-4 | 16 | TRBV6-6 | CASSFWDRGAKNIQYF | TGTGCCAGCAGTTTCTGGGACAGGGGTGCCAAAAACATTCAGTACTTC
TRBD1 | . | TRBJ2-1 | 16 | TRBV7-9 | CASSDETGTRYNEQFF | TGTGCCAGCAGCGACGAGACAGGGACGAGGTACAATGAGCAGTTCTTC
. | . | TRBJ2-5 | 11 | TRBV5-8 | CASSLRETQYF | TGTGCCAGCAGCTTGCGGGAGACCCAGTACTTC
TRBD2 | . | TRBJ2-1 | 13 | TRBV10-3 | CAITATSHNEQFF | TGTGCCATCACCGCGACTAGCCACAATGAGCAGTTCTTC
TRBD1 | . | TRBJ2-5 | 17 | TRBV15 | CAPPPRYRGQGLETQHF | TGTGCCCCACCTCCTCGTTACAGGGGGCAGGGGCTAGAGACCCAGCACTTC
. | . | TRBJ2-2 | 12 | TRBV7-3 | CASTDTAGELFF | TGTGCCAGCACCGACACCGCCGGGGAGCTGTTTTTT
. | . | TRBJ1-2 | 12 | TRBV5-1 | CASSLESGGYTF | TGCGCCAGCAGCTTGGAATCGGGAGGCTACACCTTC
TRBD2 | once | TRBJ2-1 | 14 | TRBV2 | CATLAGSSYNEQFF | TGTGCCACGCTAGCGGGGAGCTCCTACAATGAGCAGTTCTTC
. | . | TRBJ1-2 | 16 | TRBV4-3 | CASSPQGRTVPYGYTF | TGCGCCAGCAGCCCCCAGGGTCGGACAGTGCCGTATGGCTACACCTTC
. | . | TRBJ2-7 | 12 | TRBV10-3 | CATAGDTYEQYF | TGTGCCACCGCCGGGGATACCTACGAGCAGTACTTC
TRBD1 | . | TRBJ1-3 | 15 | TRBV18 | CASSPGTETGNTIYF | TGTGCCAGCTCACCGGGGACAGAGACTGGAAACACCATATATTTT
TRBD1 | once | TRBJ2-7 | 15 | TRBV5-6 | CASSFRTGSSYEQYF | TGTGCCAGCAGCTTCAGGACAGGGTCGTCCTACGAGCAGTACTTC
. | . | TRBJ2-7 | 14 | TRBV4-2 | CASSHAGGTYEQYF | TGTGCCAGCAGCCACGCGGGCGGGACTTACGAGCAGTACTTC
TRBD1 | . | TRBJ2-2 | 16 | TRBV4-3 | CASSQETGMMSGELFF | TGCGCCAGCAGCCAAGAGACAGGGATGATGTCCGGGGAGCTGTTTTTT